The source of this T cell receptor (beta chain) is a study of blood T cell repertoires in COVID-19. Looked up from germline, CDR1 is SGHDT and CDR2 is YYEEEE. The CDR3 extends over 17 amino acids. V gave up 6 bases and J gave up 4 bases; unmatched junction bases: 14. Generated by immunoSEQ multiplex PCR, the TCRdb table keeps only in-frame clones and is missing some. The sample shows 60,000 to 85,000 clones, roughly nine tenths of them seen only once. Seattle enrolled patients during active infection and tracked them longitudinally. The count of this clone is one. Material: peripheral blood. The rearrangement uses TRBV5-6 and TRBJ1-5; TRBD1 aligns across 9 bases. The receptor comes from a woman aged 50 to 65 with COVID-19, enrolled during active disease. The CDR3 protein is CASTPTPGQGKNQPQHF. DNA of the CDR3: TGTGCCAGCACCCCAACACCGGGACAGGGTAAAAATCAGCCCCAGCATTTT.